Listed below are T cell receptor beta chains from one sample, sequenced in a study of OX40 agonist ivuxolimab in advanced cancers. Clones were sequenced by immunoSEQ multiplex PCR, and TCRdb holds only the in-frame ones, with some missing. The top ten hold under 3.5% of the sample, which has some 65,000 clones, roughly nine tenths seen once. The input for sequencing was CD4+ or CD8+ T cells sorted from blood, taken in a trial of the OX40 agonist ivuxolimab. The receptors were sampled from an adult with an advanced solid tumor such as melanoma, head and neck, liver or kidney cancer. CDR3s include the opening cysteine and the closing phenylalanine or tryptophan. A D gene is named only where the DNA matches it firmly. Size values are once, few and many counts, or a class for expanded clones, and some rows have none.

TRBV5-1,-,TRBJ2-3,-,CASSTPGRMDTQYF,TGCGCCAGCAGCACACCGGGAAGGATGGATACGCAGTATTTT
TRBV18,TRBD2,TRBJ2-7,-,CASSASGTSGYEQYF,TGTGCCAGCTCAGCATCCGGGACTAGCGGCTACGAGCAGTACTTC
TRBV5-1,-,TRBJ1-4,-,CASGQAEGTNEKLFF,TGCGCCAGCGGTCAGGCCGAGGGGACTAATGAAAAACTGTTTTTT
TRBV6-5,-,TRBJ1-1,-,CASSFDRNTEAFF,TGTGCCAGCAGCTTCGACAGGAACACTGAAGCTTTCTTT
TRBV29-1,TRBD1,TRBJ1-1,-,CSAGTGREAFF,TGCAGCGCCGGGACAGGGCGTGAAGCTTTCTTT
TRBV11-3,TRBD2,TRBJ2-1,-,CASSPSGTRGASEQFF,TGTGCCAGCAGCCCCTCCGGGACTAGGGGAGCAAGTGAGCAGTTCTTC
TRBV30,-,TRBJ2-7,-,CAWSVLGYEQYF,TGTGCCTGGAGTGTATTGGGGTACGAGCAGTACTTC
TRBV27,-,TRBJ2-2,-,CASRPGQVNTGELFF,TGTGCCAGCAGACCGGGACAAGTAAACACCGGGGAGCTGTTTTTT
TRBV18,-,TRBJ2-7,-,CASSPPAHSYEQYF,TGTGCCAGCTCACCACCGGCGCACTCCTACGAGCAGTACTTC
TRBV7-3,-,TRBJ2-1,-,CASSLEGYSYNEQFF,TGTGCCAGCAGCTTAGAGGGGTATTCCTACAATGAGCAGTTCTTC
TRBV7-9,TRBD1,TRBJ1-5,once,CASSLGDSDNQPQHF,TGTGCCAGCAGCTTAGGGGACAGTGACAATCAGCCCCAGCATTTT
TRBV30,TRBD1,TRBJ1-6,-,CAWSLGTGVTPLHF,TGTGCCTGGAGTTTAGGGACAGGAGTCACACCCCTCCACTTT
TRBV11-2,-,TRBJ1-1,-,CASSLGAVNTEAFF,TGTGCCAGCAGCTTAGGAGCAGTGAACACTGAAGCTTTCTTT
TRBV19,-,TRBJ2-3,-,CASSITGPSTDTQYF,TGTGCCAGTAGTATTACAGGGCCTAGCACAGATACGCAGTATTTT
TRBV6-5,-,TRBJ1-2,-,CASIGQNYGYTF,TGTGCCAGCATTGGACAGAACTATGGCTACACCTTC
TRBV4-2,-,TRBJ2-7,-,CASSQDPGPYEQYF,TGTGCCAGCAGCCAAGATCCAGGACCCTACGAGCAGTACTTC
TRBV19,-,TRBJ2-5,-,CASSIGPPQYF,TGTGCCAGTAGTATAGGACCTCCCCAGTACTTC
TRBV2,TRBD2,TRBJ2-7,-,CASRERETSIEQYF,TGTGCCAGCAGAGAACGTGAGACTAGCATCGAGCAGTACTTC
TRBV2,-,TRBJ2-2,once,CASSEDSGQITGELFF,TGTGCCAGCAGTGAAGACTCGGGACAAATCACCGGGGAGCTGTTTTTT
TRBV7-9,-,TRBJ2-7,-,CASSQTAYEQYF,TGTGCCAGCAGCCAGACAGCTTACGAGCAGTACTTC
TRBV27,-,TRBJ2-7,-,CASSLFLGSYEQYF,TGTGCCAGCAGTTTATTTTTAGGCTCCTACGAGCAGTACTTC
TRBV7-2,-,TRBJ1-3,-,CASTNVVGPSSGNTIYF,TGTGCCAGCACCAATGTGGTAGGGCCTAGCTCTGGAAACACCATATATTTT
TRBV5-1,TRBD1,TRBJ2-7,-,CASSPTGQGAHEQYF,TGCGCCAGCAGCCCGACCGGACAGGGGGCCCACGAGCAGTACTTC
TRBV6-1,-,TRBJ1-3,-,CASSDGPRNTIYF,TGTGCCAGCAGTGACGGACCTAGAAACACCATATATTTT
TRBV7-3,TRBD1,TRBJ2-7,-,CASSSVWDRGSYEQYF,TGTGCCAGCAGCTCTGTCTGGGACAGGGGCTCCTACGAGCAGTACTTC
TRBV6-5,TRBD2,TRBJ2-5,-,CASRGLAGVKTQYF,TGTGCCAGCAGGGGACTAGCGGGAGTAAAGACCCAGTACTTC
TRBV4-2,TRBD1,TRBJ1-4,-,CASSQAQGATNEKLFF,TGTGCCAGCAGCCAAGCACAGGGGGCGACTAATGAAAAACTGTTTTTT
TRBV19,-,TRBJ2-7,-,CASAGGTLSYEQYF,TGTGCCAGTGCTGGCGGGACATTATCCTACGAGCAGTACTTC
TRBV15,-,TRBJ1-2,-,CATSRETQANYGYTF,TGTGCCACCAGCAGAGAAACCCAGGCTAACTATGGCTACACCTTC
TRBV6-1,TRBD1,TRBJ1-5,-,CASSGRGRSDFNQPQHF,TGTGCCAGCAGTGGCAGGGGGCGATCAGATTTTAATCAGCCCCAGCATTTT
TRBV5-6,TRBD2,TRBJ2-3,-,CASRGGTSGIHTQYF,TGTGCCAGCAGGGGAGGGACTAGCGGGATCCATACGCAGTATTTT
TRBV5-4,TRBD2,TRBJ2-5,-,CASSPRTSGGVEETQYF,TGTGCCAGCAGCCCCCGGACTAGCGGGGGGGTGGAGGAGACCCAGTACTTC
TRBV2,-,TRBJ2-7,-,CASSGSNRIYEQYF,TGTGCCAGCAGTGGATCCAACAGAATCTACGAGCAGTACTTC
TRBV2,-,TRBJ2-7,-,CASSLSTAFSEQYF,TGTGCCAGCAGCTTAAGTACAGCCTTTAGCGAGCAGTACTTC
TRBV30,-,TRBJ2-5,-,CASRGVETQYF,TGTGCCTCCAGGGGGGTAGAGACCCAGTACTTC
TRBV10-2,-,TRBJ1-2,-,CASSGGYGYTF,TGCGCCAGCAGTGGGGGGTATGGCTACACCTTC
TRBV6-1,-,TRBJ1-2,-,CASSDTATWSHGYTF,TGTGCCAGCAGTGACACGGCAACCTGGAGCCATGGCTACACCTTC
TRBV27,TRBD2,TRBJ2-3,-,CASSLLSGEITDTQYF,TGTGCCAGCAGTTTACTTAGCGGGGAAATCACAGATACGCAGTATTTT
TRBV7-9,TRBD2,TRBJ2-3,-,CASSYGTSGMPSTDTQYF,TGTGCCAGCAGTTACGGGACTAGCGGGATGCCTAGCACAGATACGCAGTATTTT
TRBV12-5,TRBD1,TRBJ2-2,once,CASGLDRGQPNTGELFF,TGTGCTAGTGGCCTCGACAGGGGACAGCCGAACACCGGGGAGCTGTTTTTT
TRBV28,-,TRBJ2-3,-,CASSWASTDTQYF,TGTGCCAGCAGTTGGGCAAGCACAGATACGCAGTATTTT
TRBV2,TRBD2,TRBJ2-3,-,CASRPSGANTDTQYF,TGTGCCAGCAGGCCTAGCGGGGCCAACACAGATACGCAGTATTTT
TRBV11-3,TRBD2,TRBJ2-5,-,CASSLAGTSSEETQYF,TGTGCCAGCAGCCTGGCCGGGACTAGCAGCGAAGAGACCCAGTACTTC
TRBV2,-,TRBJ2-7,few,CASSLGGEQYF,TGTGCCAGCAGCCTAGGGGGCGAGCAGTACTTC
TRBV27,TRBD2,TRBJ2-1,-,CASSLSLAGLHPVF,TGTGCCAGCAGTTTATCACTAGCGGGACTACATCCGGTCTTC
TRBV7-2,-,TRBJ1-1,-,CASSFRIPTGGTEAFF,TGTGCCAGCAGCTTTAGGATCCCGACAGGTGGGACTGAAGCTTTCTTT
TRBV7-9,TRBD2,TRBJ2-1,-,CASSNLLAGGSNEQFF,TGTGCCAGCAGCAACCTCCTAGCGGGAGGGAGCAATGAGCAGTTCTTC
TRBV11-3,-,TRBJ2-7,-,CASSSADRYEQYF,TGTGCCAGCAGCTCTGCTGACCGCTACGAGCAGTACTTC
TRBV20-1,-,TRBJ2-1,-,CSARLVSEQFF,TGCAGTGCTAGGCTAGTCAGTGAGCAGTTCTTC
TRBV6-1,-,TRBJ1-5,-,CASSVRGAPQHF,TGTGCCAGCAGTGTTAGGGGCGCGCCCCAGCATTTT
TRBV11-2,-,TRBJ1-3,-,CASSRDRDSGNTIYF,TGTGCCAGCAGCCGCGACCGAGACTCTGGAAACACCATATATTTT
TRBV4-3,-,TRBJ2-5,-,CASSQDGVPGEETQYF,TGCGCCAGCAGCCAAGACGGGGTGCCAGGGGAAGAGACCCAGTACTTC
TRBV28,-,TRBJ1-5,few,CASSTNMGRYQPQHF,TGTGCCAGCAGCACCAATATGGGTCGGTATCAGCCCCAGCATTTT
TRBV4-3,-,TRBJ1-1,-,CASSQGVGEAFF,TGCGCCAGCAGCCAAGGGGTTGGTGAAGCTTTCTTT
TRBV4-1,-,TRBJ2-1,-,CASSHDSHGSYNEQFF,TGCGCCAGCAGCCACGACTCCCACGGGTCCTACAATGAGCAGTTCTTC
TRBV11-2,-,TRBJ2-3,-,CASSAGTSGTDTQYF,TGTGCCAGCAGCGCAGGGACAAGTGGGACAGATACGCAGTATTTT
TRBV27,TRBD2,TRBJ2-3,-,CASRGEGRLPDTQYF,TGTGCCAGCAGGGGGGAGGGTCGGCTGCCAGATACGCAGTATTTT